This T cell receptor beta chain was found in a study of spatial heterogeneity in lung cancer. Study details: The study consistently detected more beta-chain than alpha-chain sequences. General study findings and limits: Detection of ubiquitous tumor TCRs in blood was higher at resection than follow-up.

There are 11 residues in the CDR3. The V gene lost 5 bases and the J gene lost 4 bases, with 2 bases spanning the gap. This clonotype was detected only a few times. Its antigen remains unidentified. Documented time point: sample taken at primary tumor resection. Sequencing was performed on whole RNA extracted from tumor and nontumor lung tissue, or from frozen PBMC, and the material was left unsorted. In TCRdb, the 5' RACE reads were re-called with MiXCR into one record per CDR3 protein. Of tens of thousands of distinct CDR3 sequences in the sample, 3.5% to 5.5% were seen once. This receptor was obtained from a male donor with early-stage non-small cell lung cancer. V usage is TRBV12-3 or TRBV12-4 and J usage is TRBJ2-2, with D unclear. Source: PBMCs, taken at surgery. The CDR3 bases are TGTGCCAGCAGTGCCACCGGGGAGCTGTTTTTT. It codes for CASSATGELFF.